This T cell receptor beta chain appears in the sequencing data of a study of shared clonotypes between healthy human individuals. Study information: In total, the donors were two women and a few men aged 18 to 49. The study, taken as a whole, reports: With several donors compared, around 5% of naive CD4 clonotypes were shared. Richness estimates generally favored naive over memory subsets.

Data came from immunoSEQ multiplex PCR; TCRdb stores just in-frame clones and leaves some out. The data contain about 2,100,000 clones, about 93% of them singletons. CD45RO negativity and positive selection for CCR7 defined naive CD8 cells, a population that excluded terminally differentiated effector memory CD45RA+ cells. As to this clone: Its antigen is still unknown.

The CDR3 loop spans 19 amino acids. J lost 0 bases, V lost 4 bases, and 10 bases had no gene match. Germline V lookup: CDR1 SGHAT, CDR2 FQNNGV. The sequence derives from a man aged 18 to 29 in good health. Some clones in this sample may be carry-over from other donors' samples. The J gene is TRBJ2-1, the V gene TRBV11-2; 12 bases agree with TRBD2. Specimen: naive CD8+ T cells from PBMCs. The CDR3 nucleotides are TGTGCCAGCAGCTCACTTAGGACTAGCGGGATGAGCTCCTACAATGAGCAGTTCTTC. Translating it yields CASSSLRTSGMSSYNEQFF.